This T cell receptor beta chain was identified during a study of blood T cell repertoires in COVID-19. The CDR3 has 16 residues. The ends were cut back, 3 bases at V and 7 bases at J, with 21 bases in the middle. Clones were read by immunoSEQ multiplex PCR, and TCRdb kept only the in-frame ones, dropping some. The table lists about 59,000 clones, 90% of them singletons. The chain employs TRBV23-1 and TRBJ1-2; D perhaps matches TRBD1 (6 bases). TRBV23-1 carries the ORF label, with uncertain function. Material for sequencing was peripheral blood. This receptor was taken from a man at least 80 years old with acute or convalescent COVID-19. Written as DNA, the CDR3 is TGCGCCAGCAGTCACCCCGGGGGGACAACACCCCTTGGCTACACCTTC. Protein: CASSHPGGTTPLGYTF.